These 16 T cell receptor beta chains originate from one sample sequenced in a study of T cells after yellow fever vaccination. TCRdb passed the 5' RACE reads through MiXCR, listing each CDR3 protein once. The sample contains a few hundred thousand distinct CDR3 sequences, approximately 3.9% of which appear only once. The starting material was PBMCs, obtained 5 days after the yellow fever booster vaccination. The receptors were sampled from a man aged 18 to 35 who received the YFV17D yellow fever vaccine.

This clonotype was seen repeatedly, ten times or more. The chain employs TRBV7-2 and TRBJ1-6; 10 bases match TRBD1. Per germline, CDR1 SGHTA and CDR2 FQGNSA. The CDR3 is made up of 16 amino acids. Trimming cost V 5 bases and J 10 bases; bases outside gene matches: 11. CDR3 sequence: CASSLTGTGVKSPLHF. CDR3 sequence (DNA): TGTGCCAGCAGCCTTACCGGGACAGGGGTTAAATCACCCCTCCACTTT.

This clonotype was observed many times. The chain has TRBV7-6 and TRBJ2-2; TRBD2 is a possible D gene (6 bases). This CDR3 contains 15 residues. V was pared by 4 bases and J by 7 bases, with 16 bases between. Germline values: CDR1 SGHVS, CDR2 FNYEAQ. The CDR3 DNA is TGTGCCAGCAGCTCCTCCGCTAGGGGAGGCGGGGAGCTGTTTTTT. This encodes CASSSSARGGGELFF. The full variable domain, with the rest looked up from reference TRBV7-6 and TRBJ2-2, is GAGVSQSPRYKVTKRGQDVALRCDPISGHVSLYWYRQALGQGPEFLTYFNYEAQQDKSGLPNDRFSAERPEGSISTLTIQRTEQRDSAMYRCASSSSARGGGELFFGEGSRLTVL.

This clonotype was counted only a few times. The J gene is TRBJ2-6, the V gene TRBV19, with D unclear. Germline CDR1 is LNHDA and CDR2 is SQIVND (reference sequence). The CDR3 covers 15 residues. The V gene lost 3 bases and the J gene lost 2 bases, with 8 bases spanning the gap. The DNA of the CDR3 is TGTGCCAGTAGTATCGTCGAGACTGGGGCCAACGTCCTGACTTTC. Amino acids: CASSIVETGANVLTF.

The chain couples TRBV7-9 to TRBJ2-3; TRBD2 matches 10 bases. The germline V gene encodes CDR1 SEHNR and CDR2 FQNEAQ (reference sequence). This CDR3 is built from 18 residues. The trim removed 7 bases at V and 3 bases at J, leaving 16 bases unmatched. The CDR3 DNA follows: TGTGCCAGCACACAAGGGACAGCGGGGGGGCCGAGGACAGATACGCAGTATTTT. Protein sequence: CASTQGTAGGPRTDTQYF.

The V gene is TRBV16, the J gene TRBJ1-1, with D perhaps matching TRBD1 (6 bases). This CDR3 is built from 14 residues. Germline-derived CDR1 and CDR2 are KGHSY and FQNENV. Trimming stripped 2 bases from V and 4 bases from J, with 11 bases between. The CDR3 loop is CASSQQGMGTEAFF. The CDR3 DNA follows: TGTGCCAGCAGCCAACAGGGGATGGGCACTGAAGCTTTCTTT.

This clonotype was seen at least ten times. The chain combines TRBV7-9 with TRBJ1-1; D call uncertain. Germline loops: CDR1 SEHNR, CDR2 FQNEAQ (reference sequence). V lost 8 bases to trimming and J lost 1 base, with 8 bases between them. This CDR3 has 12 amino acids. The CDR3 sequence: CASGTRNTEAFF. DNA of the CDR3: TGTGCCAGCGGTACTCGGAACACTGAAGCTTTCTTT.

The chain recombines TRBV5-4 with TRBJ1-4; TRBD1 aligns across 7 bases. Trimming removed 4 bases from V and 0 bases from J; junction bases left unmatched: 12. Per germline, CDR1 SGHNT and CDR2 YYREEE (reference sequence). CDR3 size: 18 residues. This chain's CDR3 is CASSRGWGRGATNEKLFF. The CDR3, as DNA: TGTGCCAGCAGCCGGGGTTGGGGCAGGGGGGCAACTAATGAAAAACTGTTTTTT.

This clonotype appeared a few times. CDR3 nucleotides: TGTGCCAGCAGCCAGCCCAGGACTAGCGGGGGCGGCATTCAGTACTTC. This encodes CASSQPRTSGGGIQYF. The rearrangement uses TRBV4-2 and TRBJ2-4; 13 positions agree with TRBD2. Germline V gene lookup returns CDR1 LGHNA and CDR2 YNFKEQ. J lost 9 bases, V lost 3 bases, and 8 bases had no gene match. The CDR3 runs to 16 residues.

This clonotype was detected many times. The V call is TRBV21-1, the J call TRBJ2-3. TRBV21-1 is designated a pseudogene. The CDR3 runs to 12 residues. The CDR3 region is CASNGLPDTQYF. In DNA, the CDR3 is TGTGCCAGCAACGGATTGCCAGATACGCAGTATTTT.

The chain links TRBV12-3 or TRBV12-4 to TRBJ2-3; D gene ambiguous. There are 16 residues in the CDR3. With 1 base removed from V and 0 bases from J, the gap between germline ends came to 11 bases. The CDR3 sequence is CASSLGPDTSTDTQYF. CDR3 bases: TGTGCCAGCAGTTTAGGGCCCGATACTAGCACAGATACGCAGTATTTT.

The gene calls are TRBV7-2 and TRBJ2-5, with D unresolved. The length of the CDR3 is 10 residues. V was cut by 5 bases and J by 6 bases, with 4 bases left in between. In germline, CDR1 is SGHTA, CDR2 FQGNSA. CDR3 nucleotide sequence: TGTGCCAGCAGCGTGAAGACCCAGTACTTC. Its protein product is CASSVKTQYF.

V usage is TRBV19 and J usage is TRBJ1-5; D is ambiguous. In germline, CDR1 is LNHDA, CDR2 SQIVND (reference sequence). Trimming took off 2 bases at V and 9 bases at J, with 11 bases between the two ends. The CDR3 covers 13 residues. Written as DNA, the CDR3 is TGTGCCAGTAGTATAAGTCTCGAGGGGCCCCAGCATTTT. It codes for CASSISLEGPQHF. Drawing the rest from reference TRBV19 and TRBJ1-5, the complete variable domain is DGGITQSPKYLFRKEGQNVTLSCEQNLNHDAMYWYRQDPGQGLRLIYYSQIVNDFQKGDIAEGYSVSREKKESFPLTVTSAQKNPTAFYLCASSISLEGPQHFGDGTRLSIL.

The J gene is TRBJ1-4, the V gene TRBV24-1; TRBD1 is a possible D gene (5 bases). Looked up from germline, CDR1 is KGHDR and CDR2 is SFDVKD. V lost 7 bases and J 3 bases, leaving 11 bases between the germline ends. The CDR3 consists of 14 residues. The CDR3 DNA is TGTGCCACCAGCGAGGCGGGGCCTAATGAAAAACTGTTTTTT. Its protein is CATSEAGPNEKLFF.

This clonotype was seen more than once but under ten times. The chain carries TRBV11-1 and TRBJ1-2, with D hard to call. The V gene lost 5 bases and the J gene lost 4 bases, with 14 bases spanning the gap. There are 14 residues in the CDR3. Germline values: CDR1 SGHAT, CDR2 FQDESV (reference sequence). The CDR3 loop reads CASSLRTEIYGYTF. The CDR3 nucleotides read TGTGCCAGCAGCCTCCGGACGGAGATCTATGGCTACACCTTC.

This clonotype was seen at least ten times. V gene TRBV20-1 combines with J gene TRBJ1-1; 8 bases agree with TRBD1. V lost 5 bases to trimming and J lost 1 base; unmatched junction nucleotides: 6. The germline V gene has CDR1 DFQATT and CDR2 SNEGSKA (reference sequence). The CDR3 has 14 amino acids. CDR3 nucleotides: TGCAGTGCTTATGCAGGGGGCAAGAACACTGAAGCTTTCTTT. This translates into CSAYAGGKNTEAFF.

The chain has TRBV7-9 and TRBJ1-2; D call uncertain. Trimming took off 5 bases at V and 4 bases at J, with 20 bases between the two ends. Germline CDR1 reads SEHNR; CDR2 reads FQNEAQ (reference sequence). The CDR3 runs to 16 residues. The CDR3 is CASSPLPGDSGYGYTF. The CDR3 DNA is TGTGCCAGCAGCCCCTTACCCGGGGATAGTGGCTATGGCTACACCTTC.